A selection of T cell receptor beta chains follows, all from one sample in a study of T cell responses to AZD1222 COVID-19 vaccine. TCRdb's copy holds only in-frame clones and misses some; the assay was immunoSEQ multiplex PCR. In the table there are over 95,000 clones, around nine tenths of which are singletons. This specimen consisted of peripheral blood, obtained on day 0 of AZD1222 vaccination. Source of these receptors: an adult in good health. The CDR3 runs from the conserved cysteine through the conserved F or W. The order of the fields is clone size, D gene, V gene, J gene, CDR3 protein, CDR3 DNA. D genes are given only for firm matches. The size entry is marked missing in some rows and otherwise reads once, few, many or a size class.

once	.	TRBV14	TRBJ1-2	CASSQDGSGYTF	TGTGCCAGCAGCCAAGACGGAAGCGGCTACACCTTC
.	TRBD1	TRBV6-6	TRBJ2-2	CASSLQGDSGELFF	TGTGCCAGCAGCCTACAGGGGGATTCCGGGGAGCTGTTTTTT
.	.	TRBV21-1	TRBJ2-1	CASSKERGQVAGDEQFF	TGTGCCAGCAGCAAAGAACGGGGGCAGGTAGCGGGAGATGAGCAGTTCTTC
once	TRBD2	TRBV2	TRBJ2-1	CASSEELALNEQFF	TGTGCCAGCAGTGAAGAACTAGCGCTAAATGAGCAGTTCTTC
.	.	TRBV9	TRBJ1-6	CASSPPGHYNSPLHF	TGTGCCAGCAGCCCTCCGGGACACTATAATTCACCCCTCCACTTT
.	TRBD2	TRBV4-2	TRBJ2-6	CASSQDGGTGANVLTF	TGTGCCAGCAGCCAAGACGGGGGGACTGGGGCCAACGTCCTGACTTTC
.	TRBD1	TRBV6-1	TRBJ1-6	CASSEFPRTGINSPLHF	TGTGCCAGCAGTGAATTTCCAAGGACAGGGATTAATTCACCCCTCCACTTT
.	.	TRBV27	TRBJ2-3	CASSLSWRTSTDTQYF	TGTGCCAGCAGTTTATCTTGGCGGACAAGCACAGATACGCAGTATTTT
once	.	TRBV4-1	TRBJ1-1	CASSQAGRGGNTEAFF	TGCGCCAGCAGCCAAGCGGGCCGAGGAGGAAACACTGAAGCTTTCTTT
.	.	TRBV5-4	TRBJ2-1	CASSLGRGLQFF	TGTGCCAGCAGCTTGGGAAGAGGGTTGCAGTTCTTC
.	TRBD2	TRBV3-1/TRBV3-2	TRBJ2-1	CASSHHTSGSPDEQFF	TGTGCCAGCAGCCACCATACTAGCGGGAGTCCCGATGAGCAGTTCTTC
.	TRBD1	TRBV28	TRBJ2-5	CASMNRGRETQYF	TGTGCCAGCATGAACAGGGGGCGTGAGACCCAGTACTTC
once	TRBD2	TRBV9	TRBJ2-7	CASSFSPGLANEQYF	TGTGCCAGCAGCTTCTCCCCGGGACTAGCTAACGAGCAGTACTTC
.	.	TRBV7-2	TRBJ2-5	CASSFETGRETQYF	TGTGCCAGCAGCTTCGAGACAGGAAGAGAGACCCAGTACTTC
.	.	TRBV19	TRBJ1-5	CASSIGQVLNQPQHF	TGTGCCAGTAGTATAGGACAGGTTCTCAATCAGCCCCAGCATTTT
once	.	TRBV7-5	TRBJ2-1	CARSLVGGTLDEQFF	TGTGCCAGAAGCTTAGTCGGGGGAACGTTGGATGAGCAGTTCTTC
.	.	TRBV3-1/TRBV3-2	TRBJ1-2	CASSRTGPYGYTF	TGTGCCAGCAGCCGCACAGGACCGTATGGCTACACCTTC
once	TRBD2	TRBV24-1	TRBJ2-7	CATGLAGTYEQYF	TGTGCCACAGGACTAGCGGGAACCTACGAGCAGTACTTC
.	TRBD1	TRBV28	TRBJ1-2	CASSLQGARANYGYTF	TGTGCCAGCAGTTTGCAGGGGGCACGAGCTAACTATGGCTACACCTTC
.	TRBD1	TRBV30	TRBJ2-7	CAWSLSPGQGSYEQYF	TGTGCCTGGAGTTTATCACCGGGACAGGGATCCTACGAGCAGTACTTC
.	.	TRBV5-1	TRBJ2-3	CASSLELREYF	TGCGCCAGCAGCTTAGAACTAAGAGAGTATTTT
once	TRBD2	TRBV5-6	TRBJ2-1	CASSLGLAGVVNEQFF	TGTGCCAGCAGCTTAGGACTAGCGGGAGTAGTAAATGAGCAGTTCTTC
.	TRBD1	TRBV19	TRBJ1-5	CASSTYGQGNQPQHF	TGTGCCAGTAGTACCTACGGACAGGGCAATCAGCCCCAGCATTTT
.	.	TRBV11-3	TRBJ2-7	CASSSQPGQQYF	TGTGCCAGCAGCTCACAACCGGGACAGCAGTACTTC
.	.	TRBV7-9	TRBJ2-3	CASSFRWEEDTQYF	TGTGCCAGCAGCTTTAGGTGGGAGGAGGATACGCAGTATTTT
.	TRBD1	TRBV19	TRBJ1-3	CASSAPGTGLSSGNTIYF	TGTGCCAGTAGTGCTCCCGGGACAGGTTTGAGCTCTGGAAACACCATATATTTT
.	TRBD1	TRBV27	TRBJ2-7	CASSSQDRGVYEQYF	TGTGCCAGCAGTTCCCAGGACAGGGGGGTTTACGAGCAGTACTTC
.	.	TRBV18	TRBJ1-1	CASSPRLPTANTEAFF	TGTGCCAGCTCACCACGACTACCGACAGCGAACACTGAAGCTTTCTTT
.	.	TRBV28	TRBJ1-1	CASSLPGLNTEAFF	TGTGCCAGCAGTTTGCCAGGACTGAACACTGAAGCTTTCTTT
.	TRBD2	TRBV6-5	TRBJ2-5	CASGRAGETQYF	TGTGCCAGCGGGAGGGCCGGTGAGACCCAGTACTTC
.	.	TRBV7-8	TRBJ2-3	CASSLASRSTDTQYF	TGTGCCAGCAGCTTGGCTAGCAGAAGCACAGATACGCAGTATTTT
.	.	TRBV6-2/TRBV6-3	TRBJ1-2	CASSQRWKADGYTF	TGTGCCAGCAGTCAAAGGTGGAAGGCCGATGGCTACACCTTC
.	.	TRBV28	TRBJ1-1	CASSLPGQLNTEAFF	TGTGCCAGCAGTTTACCCGGACAGCTGAACACTGAAGCTTTCTTT
once	.	TRBV19	TRBJ1-2	CASSMREGIYGYTF	TGTGCCAGTAGTATGCGGGAGGGAATCTATGGCTACACCTTC
few	.	TRBV6-2/TRBV6-3	TRBJ2-7	CASSYGAGDDEQYF	TGTGCCAGCAGTTACGGAGCAGGGGACGACGAGCAGTACTTC
.	TRBD1	TRBV5-4	TRBJ1-6	CASSLGTVNSPLHF	TGTGCCAGCAGCCTCGGGACAGTCAATTCACCCCTCCACTTT
.	.	TRBV29-1	TRBJ2-2	CSAVRTPTGELFF	TGCAGCGCCGTGCGGACCCCTACCGGGGAGCTGTTTTTT
.	.	TRBV28	TRBJ1-3	CASSLYVMDSGNTIYF	TGTGCCAGCAGTTTATATGTAATGGACTCTGGAAACACCATATATTTT
.	.	TRBV6-5	TRBJ2-1	CASGRDGYNEQFF	TGTGCCAGCGGAAGGGACGGTTACAATGAGCAGTTCTTC
once	TRBD2	TRBV7-3	TRBJ2-1	CASSLDLGGRYNEQFF	TGTGCCAGCAGCTTAGACTTGGGAGGGAGGTACAATGAGCAGTTCTTC
.	.	TRBV2	TRBJ1-3	CASSGTLSNSGNTIYF	TGTGCCAGCAGTGGGACCCTCTCTAACTCTGGAAACACCATATATTTT
.	TRBD1	TRBV9	TRBJ1-6	CASSAAGTGESPLHF	TGTGCCAGCAGCGCGGCCGGGACAGGGGAATCACCCCTCCACTTT